These 17 T cell receptor beta chains share one sample of origin, sequenced in a study of shared clonotypes between healthy human individuals. This table comes from immunoSEQ multiplex PCR, and its TCRdb copy is limited to in-frame clones, with some not included. The table records a few million clones, approximately 90% of them present only once. The sample was naive CD4+ T cells sorted from blood. Specified subset: CD45RA+ positively selected. Receptors were obtained from a young man in good health.

J is TRBJ1-1 and V is TRBV19; 7 bases map to TRBD1. This CDR3 has 12 amino acids. After removal of 6 bases from V and 5 bases from J, the junction contained 3 bases not matched to a gene. Germline V CDR1 and CDR2: LNHDA, SQIVND (reference sequence). The CDR3 protein is CASSSQGTEAFF. In DNA, the CDR3 is TGTGCCAGTAGCTCACAGGGGACTGAAGCTTTCTTT. The full variable domain, rest sourced from reference TRBV19 and TRBJ1-1, is DGGITQSPKYLFRKEGQNVTLSCEQNLNHDAMYWYRQDPGQGLRLIYYSQIVNDFQKGDIAEGYSVSREKKESFPLTVTSAQKNPTAFYLCASSSQGTEAFFGQGTRLTVV.

For this clone: The identical CDR3 is also encoded by other nucleotide sequences in the sample. The V call is TRBV6-5, the J call TRBJ2-2, with D uncertain. Looked up from germline, CDR1 is MNHEY and CDR2 is SVGAGI. The CDR3 runs 11 residues. The ends were cut back, 6 bases at V and 8 bases at J, with 7 bases in the middle. The CDR3 DNA sequence: TGTGCCAGCAGCCTCAGGGGGGAGCTGTTTTTT. It translates to CASSLRGELFF.

The chain employs TRBV5-6 and TRBJ1-1; no reliable D call. The germline V gene has CDR1 SGHDT and CDR2 YYEEEE. This CDR3 is 16 amino acids long. V lost 4 bases to trimming and J lost 0 bases, with 16 bases between them. The CDR3 DNA reads TGTGCCAGCAGCCCGGCCACGTCCGGTATGAACACTGAAGCTTTCTTT. It specifies CASSPATSGMNTEAFF.

The chain carries TRBV19 and TRBJ1-2; TRBD1 might be the D (6 bases). Looked up from germline, CDR1 is LNHDA and CDR2 is SQIVND (reference sequence). This CDR3 is built from 14 residues. V was shortened by 1 base and J by 7 bases, with 13 bases between the two germline ends. In DNA, the CDR3 is TGTGCCAGTAGTATAGGGACAGAGACGGGTGGCTACACCTTC. Its protein is CASSIGTETGGYTF.

This clone came up a few times. Distinct nucleotide sequences in the sample also encode this CDR3. The rearrangement joins TRBV18 to TRBJ1-5; D gene uncertain. The CDR3 is 13 amino acids. V lost 2 bases to trimming and J lost 5 bases, with 7 bases between them. CDR1 is KGHSH and CDR2 is LQKENI in the germline V gene. CDR3 sequence (DNA): TGTGCCAGCTCACCAGGGAGCGATCAGCCCCAGCATTTT. Residues: CASSPGSDQPQHF.

This clone was counted a single time. The V gene is TRBV4-3, the J gene TRBJ2-7, with TRBD1 identical over 9 bases. The CDR3 is 17 amino acids. CDR1 is LGHNA, CDR2 YSLEER, per germline. The trim removed 3 bases at V and 5 bases at J, leaving 14 bases unmatched. This CDR3 reads CASSQGLTGTGNNEQYF. In DNA form, the CDR3 reads TGCGCCAGCAGCCAGGGCCTTACCGGGACAGGGAACAACGAGCAGTACTTC.

The V call is TRBV6-1, the J call TRBJ2-7; no clear D gene. The CDR3 contains 16 residues. In germline, CDR1 is MNHNS, CDR2 SASEGT. Trimming stripped 4 bases from V and 0 bases from J, with 16 bases between. CDR3: CASSVNRAWSSYEQYF. CDR3 in DNA: TGTGCCAGCAGTGTTAACCGGGCCTGGAGCTCCTACGAGCAGTACTTC.

J is TRBJ2-2 and V is TRBV14, with D tentatively TRBD2 (6 bases). Germline V gene data show CDR1 as SGHDN and CDR2 as FVKESK. The CDR3 extends over 16 amino acids. Deletions cut 3 bases from V and 2 bases from J, with 13 bases between. The CDR3 here is CASSQGRGFNTGELFF. CDR3 in DNA: TGTGCCAGCAGCCAGGGCCGGGGGTTCAACACCGGGGAGCTGTTTTTT.

This chain connects TRBV20-1 to TRBJ1-1; D unclear. Trimming stripped 5 bases from V and 10 bases from J, with 14 bases between. The CDR3 consists of 11 residues. Germline-derived CDR1 and CDR2 are DFQATT and SNEGSKA (reference sequence). Written as DNA, the CDR3 is TGCAGTGCTCTGGCAGTCTCATCAGCTTTCTTT. Encoded protein: CSALAVSSAFF.

This chain joins TRBV19 and TRBJ2-3, with 11 nucleotides matching TRBD2. From germline, CDR1 is LNHDA and CDR2 SQIVND (reference sequence). CDR3 length: 16 amino acids. The junction had 10 bases not matched to a gene; V was cut back by 9 bases and J by 2 bases. CDR3 DNA: TGTGCCAGCAGTCCGACTAGCGGGATTACCACAGATACGCAGTATTTT. This translates into CASSPTSGITTDTQYF.

The rearrangement links TRBV5-4 to TRBJ2-2, with 7 bases aligning to TRBD1. The CDR3 extends over 14 amino acids. Germline values: CDR1 SGHNT, CDR2 YYREEE (reference sequence). J was trimmed by 6 bases and V by 4 bases; bases with no gene match: 6. This CDR3 is CASSPGQSAGELFF. CDR3 coding DNA: TGTGCCAGCAGCCCGGGACAGTCGGCCGGGGAGCTGTTTTTT. The variable domain in full, with the rest retrieved from reference TRBV5-4 and TRBJ2-2, is ETGVTQSPTHLIKTRGQQVTLRCSSQSGHNTVSWYQQALGQGPQFIFQYYREEENGRGNFPPRFSGLQFPNYSSELNVNALELDDSALYLCASSPGQSAGELFFGEGSRLTVL.

This sequence joins TRBV5-1 and TRBJ2-3; TRBD2 aligns across 7 bases. Trimming at V came to 7 bases and at J to 6 bases, leaving 17 bases not matched to a gene. Germline V gene sequence: CDR1 SGHRS, CDR2 YFSETQ. The CDR3 loop spans 16 amino acids. The CDR3 DNA reads as TGCGCCAGCGGGGCCGGAACGCGGGAGAGGTCCGATACGCAGTATTTT. Protein sequence: CASGAGTRERSDTQYF.

The genes are TRBV5-1 and TRBJ2-7, with 14 bases lining up with TRBD2. Germline CDR1 reads SGHRS; CDR2 reads YFSETQ. Trimming removed 4 bases from V and 5 bases from J; junction bases left unmatched: 8. The CDR3 has 16 residues. The CDR3 DNA reads as TGCGCCAGCAGCCATCCGGGACTAGCGGGAGTAAACGAGCAGTACTTC. Translation gives CASSHPGLAGVNEQYF.

The V gene is TRBV7-9, the J gene TRBJ1-4, with D perhaps matching TRBD1 (6 bases). This CDR3 has 15 amino acids. Germline-derived CDR1 and CDR2 are SEHNR and FQNEAQ (reference sequence). The V gene lost 7 bases and the J gene lost 4 bases, with 16 bases spanning the gap. CDR3 sequence (DNA): TGTGCCAGCAACCACACAGGGCGGGGTAATGAAAAACTGTTTTTT. This encodes CASNHTGRGNEKLFF.

With respect to this clone: Other nucleotide sequences from this sample produce the same CDR3. DNA of the CDR3: TGTGCCAGCTCCAGACTAGCGGGGAGCACAGATACGCAGTATTTT. As protein: CASSRLAGSTDTQYF. The V call is TRBV7-3, the J call TRBJ2-3; 11 nucleotides agree with TRBD2. The CDR3 has 15 amino acids. J lost 0 bases, V lost 8 bases, and 4 bases had no gene match. Per germline, CDR1 SGHTA and CDR2 FQGTGA.

The gene calls are TRBV19 and TRBJ1-6; D remains ambiguous. The CDR3 totals 16 residues. The germline gives CDR1 LNHDA, CDR2 SQIVND (reference sequence). The V and J ends lost 7 bases and 10 bases respectively, with 23 bases between them. The CDR3 sequence: CASTETPLSGGSPLHF. CDR3 DNA: TGTGCCAGTACCGAAACCCCGCTTTCCGGTGGGTCACCCCTCCACTTT.

The gene calls are TRBV21-1 and TRBJ1-5; whether TRBD1, the table's D call, matches the DNA was not checked. TRBV21-1 is recorded as a pseudogene. This CDR3 has 19 residues. In DNA form, the CDR3 reads TGTGCCAGCAGCAAGGAAGGCAGGGCACCCTTTGGCTACTATCAGCCCCAGCATTTT. This gives the protein CASSKEGRAPFGYYQPQHF.